A single sample gave rise to the 25 T cell receptor beta chains below, sequenced in a study of brain T cells in children with intractable seizures. This table comes from immunoSEQ multiplex PCR, and its TCRdb copy is limited to in-frame clones, with some not included. The table lists under 45,000 clones, 80% to 95% of them singletons. The sequencing used peripheral blood, collected at surgery. The receptors stem from a girl aged 2-10 years with tuberous sclerosis and intractable seizures.

The count of this clone is one. This rearrangement joins TRBV11-3 to TRBJ2-3; 7 bases match TRBD2. Germline CDR1 SGHNT, CDR2 YENEEA. V dropped 4 bases and J dropped 2; count of bases not matched to a gene: 6. The CDR3 runs 15 residues. The CDR3 bases are TGTGCCAGCAGCTCGGGGAGGGCGCTCACAGATACGCAGTATTTT. Protein: CASSSGRALTDTQYF.

The V call is TRBV5-6, the J call TRBJ1-1, with D tentatively TRBD1 (5 bases). V was pared by 0 bases and J by 6 bases, with 9 bases between. The CDR3 contains 13 residues. Germline loops: CDR1 SGHDT, CDR2 YYEEEE. Here the CDR3 DNA reads TGTGCCAGCAGCTTGGGCCCAGGGCCTGAAGCTTTCTTT. Amino acid sequence: CASSLGPGPEAFF. The entire variable domain, with the rest obtained from reference TRBV5-6 and TRBJ1-1, is as follows: DAGVTQSPTHLIKTRGQQVTLRCSPKSGHDTVSWYQQALGQGPQFIFQYYEEEERQRGNFPDRFSGHQFPNYSSELNVNALLLGDSALYLCASSLGPGPEAFFGQGTRLTVV.

The chain has TRBV28 and TRBJ2-7; 9 nucleotides align to TRBD1. The CDR3 is 14 residues long. Germline loops: CDR1 MDHEN, CDR2 SYDVKM. V shed 4 bases, J shed 5 bases, and the junction held 6 bases outside the gene matches. For the CDR3, the DNA is TGTGCCAGCAGTTCCCGGGACAGGGCTCACGAGCAGTACTTC. Translation gives CASSSRDRAHEQYF.

The chain employs TRBV6-5 and TRBJ1-4, with 7 bases fitting TRBD1. Germline V gene data show CDR1 as MNHEY and CDR2 as SVGAGI. The CDR3 is made up of 13 amino acids. Trimming cost V 7 bases and J 8 bases; bases outside gene matches: 7. The CDR3 nucleotides read TGTGCCAGCAACGGCAGGGGGAGCGAAAAACTGTTTTTT. This gives the protein CASNGRGSEKLFF.

This clone occurred a few times. The chain has TRBV15 and TRBJ1-5, with D unclear. Looked up from germline, CDR1 is LNHNV and CDR2 is YYDKDF (reference sequence). The CDR3 loop spans 12 amino acids. V was cut by 0 bases and J by 6 bases, with 3 bases left in between. CDR3 sequence (DNA): TGTGCCACCAGCAGAGATACTCAGCCCCAGCATTTT. Its translation is CATSRDTQPQHF.

The chain is built from TRBV6-5 and TRBJ1-5; D ambiguous. V lost 5 bases, J lost 0 bases, and 11 bases lay in between. The germline gives CDR1 MNHEY, CDR2 SVGAGI. There are 15 residues in the CDR3. For the CDR3, the DNA is TGTGCCAGCAGTCCAGGACCCGTTAGCAATCAGCCCCAGCATTTT. It specifies CASSPGPVSNQPQHF.

V usage is TRBV12-5 and J usage is TRBJ1-1; TRBD1 is a possible D gene (5 bases). From germline, CDR1 is LGHNT and CDR2 FRNRAP. The V and J ends lost 5 bases and 5 bases respectively, with 15 bases between them. The CDR3 runs 14 residues. In DNA, the CDR3 is TGTGCTAGTGGTACCGCAGGGTATCGGACTGAAGCTTTCTTT. This translates into CASGTAGYRTEAFF. The variable domain in full, completed from reference TRBV12-5 and TRBJ1-1, reads DARVTQTPRHKVTEMGQEVTMRCQPILGHNTVFWYRQTMMQGLELLAYFRNRAPLDDSGMPKDRFSAEMPDATLATLKIQPSEPRDSAVYFCASGTAGYRTEAFFGQGTRLTVV.

The chain recombines TRBV19 with TRBJ1-1, with no clear D. V was clipped by 6 bases and J by 3 bases, with 20 bases between them. This CDR3 comprises 16 residues. CDR1 LNHDA and CDR2 SQIVND come from the germline V gene (reference sequence). The CDR3 DNA follows: TGTGCCAGTAGCCTCGACCCCGTTTTATGGGACACTGAAGCTTTCTTT. Protein product: CASSLDPVLWDTEAFF. Combining the CDR3 with reference TRBV19 and TRBJ1-1 gives the whole variable domain DGGITQSPKYLFRKEGQNVTLSCEQNLNHDAMYWYRQDPGQGLRLIYYSQIVNDFQKGDIAEGYSVSREKKESFPLTVTSAQKNPTAFYLCASSLDPVLWDTEAFFGQGTRLTVV.

This clone was seen only once. The V gene is TRBV2, the J gene TRBJ2-6; 12 nucleotides agree with TRBD1. The CDR3 contains 18 residues. The V and J ends lost 8 bases and 2 bases, in that order; junction bases with no gene match: 10. Germline loops: CDR1 SNHLY, CDR2 FYNNEI. DNA for the CDR3: TGTGCCAGCCGGGACCCGGGACAGGGGGCCGCTGGGGCCAACGTCCTGACTTTC. Residues: CASRDPGQGAAGANVLTF.

The chain has TRBV6-5 and TRBJ2-3; the D is unclear. V lost 4 bases, J lost 1 base, and 12 bases lay in between. The CDR3 has 15 amino acids. In germline, CDR1 is MNHEY, CDR2 SVGAGI. CDR3 DNA: TGTGCCAGCAGTTTTTTTAGCTCCGGCACAGATACGCAGTATTTT. As protein: CASSFFSSGTDTQYF.

The chain has TRBV27 and TRBJ1-2; 8 bases fit TRBD1. V shed 4 bases and J 6 bases; nucleotides not matched to a gene: 4. CDR1 is MNHEY, CDR2 SMNVEV, per germline (reference sequence). The CDR3 loop spans 13 amino acids. CDR3 protein: CASSSPDRDGYTF. Written as DNA, the CDR3 is TGTGCCAGCAGTTCCCCGGACAGGGATGGCTACACCTTC.

This chain links TRBV5-1 with TRBJ2-4; no firm D call. This CDR3 has 15 residues. V dropped 5 bases and J dropped 0 bases, with 12 bases sitting between them. Germline lookup yields CDR1 SGHRS and CDR2 YFSETQ. The CDR3 reads CASRVGLLAKNIQYF. Written as DNA, the CDR3 is TGCGCCAGCAGGGTGGGTCTACTAGCCAAAAACATTCAGTACTTC.

The chain links TRBV6-6 to TRBJ1-1; 11 nucleotides align to TRBD1. V dropped 8 bases and J dropped 5; count of bases not matched to a gene: 4. The CDR3 length is 13 residues. The germline gives CDR1 MNHNY, CDR2 SVGAGI (reference sequence). DNA for the CDR3: TGTGCCAGCTTAGGACAGGGGGCAACTGAAGCTTTCTTT. Residues: CASLGQGATEAFF.

The J gene is TRBJ2-5, the V gene TRBV10-3; no clear D gene. CDR1 and CDR2 from the germline V gene are ENHRY and SYGVKD. The germline V and J ends were trimmed by 3 bases and 1 base, with 6 bases remaining between them. The CDR3 covers 13 residues. CDR3 in DNA: TGTGCCATCAGTGAATTGCTCCAAGAGACCCAGTACTTC. This sequence encodes CAISELLQETQYF.

V usage is TRBV6-5 and J usage is TRBJ1-1; 10 positions match TRBD1. This CDR3 comprises 14 residues. The ends lost 5 bases at V and 1 base at J; junction bases unmatched: 1. Germline V CDR1 and CDR2: MNHEY, SVGAGI. CDR3: CASSRDRGNTEAFF. The CDR3 DNA follows: TGTGCCAGCAGTCGGGACAGGGGGAACACTGAAGCTTTCTTT.

V gene TRBV6-2 or TRBV6-3 combines with J gene TRBJ2-3; 9 bases fit TRBD1. V gave up 0 bases and J gave up 2 bases; unmatched junction bases: 9. This CDR3 comprises 18 residues. Germline V lookup: CDR1 MNHEY, CDR2 SVGEGT. CDR3 nucleotides: TGTGCCAGCAGTTACTCAAAGGGACAGGGATTCTTCACAGATACGCAGTATTTT. Its protein is CASSYSKGQGFFTDTQYF.

The chain links TRBV11-2 to TRBJ2-7, with D tentatively TRBD2 (6 bases). The CDR3 is made up of 14 amino acids. The germline V and J ends were trimmed by 5 bases and 3 bases, with 14 bases remaining between them. Germline loops: CDR1 SGHAT, CDR2 FQNNGV. The CDR3 nucleotides read TGTGCCAGCAGCGCCCGGGACTTAGGCTACGAGCAGTACTTC. This translates into CASSARDLGYEQYF.

J is TRBJ2-7 and V is TRBV23-1; a weak D match, TRBD2 (7 bases). TRBV23-1 is sorted into the ORF group, with uncertain function. V was cut by 0 bases and J by 5 bases, with 11 bases left in between. The CDR3 length is 14 residues. CDR3 protein: CASSQSGGRNEQYV. The DNA of the CDR3 is TGCGCCAGCAGTCAATCGGGGGGGCGCAACGAGCAGTACGTC.

The gene calls are TRBV11-2 and TRBJ2-1; D gene ambiguous. Germline V gene lookup returns CDR1 SGHAT and CDR2 FQNNGV. Between the trimmed V and J ends, which lost 5 bases and 12 bases, there was a span of 23 bases. The CDR3 covers 15 residues. The CDR3 protein is CASSVLIEQFTRQFF. CDR3 in DNA: TGTGCCAGCAGCGTTCTAATTGAACAGTTTACAAGGCAGTTCTTC.

The V gene is TRBV3-1 (or the pseudogene TRBV3-2), the J gene TRBJ1-2, with a tentative D call TRBD1 (6 bases). Germline CDR1 and CDR2: LGHDT and YNNKEL (reference sequence). V was cut by 4 bases and J by 4 bases, with 10 bases left in between. The CDR3 runs to 13 residues. The CDR3 DNA is TGTGCCAGCAGCCGGACAGAAACCTATGGCTACACCTTC. Protein sequence: CASSRTETYGYTF.

The genes are TRBV19 and TRBJ2-7; 9 nucleotides line up with TRBD1. CDR1 and CDR2 from the germline V gene are LNHDA and SQIVND (reference sequence). There are 17 residues in the CDR3. Trimming at V came to 3 bases and at J to 0 bases, leaving 9 bases not matched to a gene. CDR3 DNA: TGTGCCAGTAGTATCTGTTCGAGGACAGGGGACTCCTACGAGCAGTACGTC. It specifies CASSICSRTGDSYEQYV.

This chain connects TRBV4-1 to TRBJ2-5; 7 bases match TRBD1. Germline loops: CDR1 MGHRA, CDR2 YSYEKL. The CDR3 sequence is 14 residues long. V lost 0 bases to trimming and J lost 9 bases; unmatched junction nucleotides: 7. CDR3 region: CASSQDIGQGAQYF. CDR3 DNA: TGCGCCAGCAGCCAAGATATCGGGCAGGGGGCCCAGTACTTC.

This sequence joins TRBV9 and TRBJ2-3, with D maybe TRBD2 (6 bases). V lost 0 bases to trimming and J lost 3 bases, with 11 bases between them. The germline V gene encodes CDR1 SGDLS and CDR2 YYNGEE. This CDR3 is 15 amino acids long. This chain's CDR3 is CASSVVADPTDTQYF. CDR3 in DNA: TGTGCCAGCAGCGTAGTAGCGGACCCGACAGATACGCAGTATTTT.

The chain recombines TRBV6-5 with TRBJ1-1; 7 nucleotides match TRBD1. The CDR3 extends over 15 amino acids. V was clipped by 6 bases and J by 0 bases; unmatched bases: 7. The germline gives CDR1 MNHEY, CDR2 SVGAGI. The CDR3 DNA is TGTGCCAGCAGCCGGGACAGCCCCATGAACACTGAAGCTTTCTTT. This gives the protein CASSRDSPMNTEAFF.

The rearrangement joins TRBV7-2 to TRBJ2-3, with TRBD2 matching over 9 bases. Germline values: CDR1 SGHTA, CDR2 FQGNSA. V was clipped by 5 bases and J by 1 base; unmatched bases: 7. The CDR3 length is 16 residues. The DNA of the CDR3 is TGTGCCAGCAGCACTCAATGGACTAGCGGCACAGATACGCAGTATTTT. Translated, it gives CASSTQWTSGTDTQYF.